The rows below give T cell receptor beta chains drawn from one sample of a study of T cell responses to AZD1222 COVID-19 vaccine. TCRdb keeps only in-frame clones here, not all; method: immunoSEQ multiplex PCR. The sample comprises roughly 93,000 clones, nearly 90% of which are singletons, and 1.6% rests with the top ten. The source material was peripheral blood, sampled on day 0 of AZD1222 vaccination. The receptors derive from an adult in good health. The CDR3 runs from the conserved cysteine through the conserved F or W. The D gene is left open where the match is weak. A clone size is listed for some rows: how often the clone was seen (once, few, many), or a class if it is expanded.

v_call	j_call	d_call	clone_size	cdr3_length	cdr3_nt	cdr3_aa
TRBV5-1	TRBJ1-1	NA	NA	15	TGCGCCAGCAGCTCATCCGGGACGGAGAACACTGAAGCTTTCTTT	CASSSSGTENTEAFF
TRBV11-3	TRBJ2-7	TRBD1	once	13	TGTGCCAGCAGTCAAGACAGGGAGTACGAGCAGTACTTC	CASSQDREYEQYF
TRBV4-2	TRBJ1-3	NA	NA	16	TGTGCCAGCAGCCAAGCCCCCGCCGGAGGGGGAAACACCATATATTTT	CASSQAPAGGGNTIYF
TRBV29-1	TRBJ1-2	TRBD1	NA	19	TGCAGCGCCCTAACAAGACAGGGGGCGAGCCAACCATCCGTATATGGCTACACCTTC	CSALTRQGASQPSVYGYTF
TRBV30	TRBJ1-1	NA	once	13	TGTGCCTGGAGTATAGCGGAACACACTGAAGCTTTCTTT	CAWSIAEHTEAFF
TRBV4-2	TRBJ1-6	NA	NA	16	TGTGCCAGCAGCCAAGGGAGGAGCTCCTATAATTCACCCCTCCACTTT	CASSQGRSSYNSPLHF
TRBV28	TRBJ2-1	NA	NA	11	TGTGCCAGCAGAACAGTCGGGGAGCAGTTCTTC	CASRTVGEQFF
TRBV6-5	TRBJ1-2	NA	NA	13	TGTGCCAGCAGCCCCGGCGGAGACTATGGCTACACCTTC	CASSPGGDYGYTF
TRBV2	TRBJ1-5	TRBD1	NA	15	TGTGCCAGCACCAGAACCCGACAGGGAGGTCAGCCCCAGCATTTT	CASTRTRQGGQPQHF
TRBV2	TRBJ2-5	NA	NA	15	TGTGCCAGCAGAGGGGGGGGTGGCCCCCAAGAGACCCAGTACTTC	CASRGGGGPQETQYF
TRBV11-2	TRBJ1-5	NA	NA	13	TGTGCCAGCAGCTTAGGGGAAAATCAGCCCCAGCATTTT	CASSLGENQPQHF
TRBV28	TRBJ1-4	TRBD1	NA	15	TGTGCCAGCAGCTTACCAGGGGGCACGGGTGAAAAACTGTTTTTT	CASSLPGGTGEKLFF
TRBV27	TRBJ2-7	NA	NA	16	TGTGCCAGCAGTTTTCAGGGACGGCCCCCCTATTACGAGCAGTACTTC	CASSFQGRPPYYEQYF
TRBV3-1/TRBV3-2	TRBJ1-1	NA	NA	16	TGTGCCAGCAGCCATGATGACAGGAGGGGAAACACTGAAGCTTTCTTT	CASSHDDRRGNTEAFF
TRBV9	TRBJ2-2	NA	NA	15	TGTGCCAGCAGCGTAGGATGGGGGGCCACCGGGGAGCTGTTTTTT	CASSVGWGATGELFF
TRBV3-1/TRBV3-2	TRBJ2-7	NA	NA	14	TGTGCCAGCAGCCAAGGGAGGGGAGCCTACGAGCAGTACTTC	CASSQGRGAYEQYF
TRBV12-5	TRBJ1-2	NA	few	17	TGTGCTAGTGGTTTGGTAATTTCTCAGGGGAGGGAATATGGCTACACCTTC	CASGLVISQGREYGYTF
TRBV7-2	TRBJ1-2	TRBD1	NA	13	TGTGCCAGCCAACAGGGGGCCTACCGTGGCTACACCTTC	CASQQGAYRGYTF
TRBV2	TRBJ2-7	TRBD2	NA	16	TGTGCCAGCAGTGACCAGTATGGCGGGGGGCTCTACGAGCAGTACTTC	CASSDQYGGGLYEQYF
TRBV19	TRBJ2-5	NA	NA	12	TGTGCCAGTAGTATGAATCCGGGCCCCTATCACTTC	CASSMNPGPYHF
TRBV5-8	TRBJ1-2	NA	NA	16	TGTGCCAGCAGCGACGGGCGGGACGGCTCGTTCTATGGCTACACCTTC	CASSDGRDGSFYGYTF
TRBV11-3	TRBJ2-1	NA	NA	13	TGTGCCAGCTCCTCGGGTCTCCGGCATGAGCAGTTCTTC	CASSSGLRHEQFF
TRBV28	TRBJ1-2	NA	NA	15	TGTGCCAGCACCCCGTGGGACGATTGGGGCTATGGCTACACCTTC	CASTPWDDWGYGYTF
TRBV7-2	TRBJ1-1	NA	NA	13	TGTGCCAGCAGCTTAGTCGGGACCCCGAAAGCTTTCTTT	CASSLVGTPKAFF
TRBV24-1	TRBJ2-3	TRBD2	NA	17	TGTGCCACCAGTGATCCGAATGCGGGGGAACGGACAGATACGCAGTATTTT	CATSDPNAGERTDTQYF
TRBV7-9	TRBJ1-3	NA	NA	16	TGTGCCAGCAGCTTTATTAGAGGGGGAGCTGGAAACACCATATATTTT	CASSFIRGGAGNTIYF
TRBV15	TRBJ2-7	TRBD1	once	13	TGTGCCACCAGCCGGTCGGACAGGGACGAGCAGTACTTC	CATSRSDRDEQYF
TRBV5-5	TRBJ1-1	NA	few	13	TGTGCCAGCAGCTTGTGGGGGAACACTGAAGCTTTCTTT	CASSLWGNTEAFF
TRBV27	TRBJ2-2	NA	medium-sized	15	TGTGCCAGCAGTCCCTTGGCAGGGACCACCGGGGAGCTGTTTTTT	CASSPLAGTTGELFF
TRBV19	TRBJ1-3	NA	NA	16	TGTGCCAGTACAGAAATCGGCCCCCGCTCTGGAAACACCATATATTTT	CASTEIGPRSGNTIYF
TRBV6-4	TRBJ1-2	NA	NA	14	TGTGCCAGCAGCCCCGAGGGGCTTAACTATGGCTACACCTTC	CASSPEGLNYGYTF
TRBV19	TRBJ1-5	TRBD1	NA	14	TGTGCCAGTAGTTTCACAGGGGGCCGTCAGCCCCAGCATTTT	CASSFTGGRQPQHF
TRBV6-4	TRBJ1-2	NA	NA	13	TGTGCCAGCAGTGTGAAGGGGACCTATGGCTACACCTTC	CASSVKGTYGYTF
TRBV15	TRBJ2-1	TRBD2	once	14	TGTGCCACCAGCAGAGATGGGGGAGGGAATGAGCAGTTCTTC	CATSRDGGGNEQFF
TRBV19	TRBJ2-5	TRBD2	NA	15	TGTGCCAGTAGTATCGAGCGGGGGGGGAAAGAGACCCAGTACTTC	CASSIERGGKETQYF
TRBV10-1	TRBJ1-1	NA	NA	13	TGCGCCAGCAGTGAGTACAGGGAGGATGAAGCTTTCTTT	CASSEYREDEAFF
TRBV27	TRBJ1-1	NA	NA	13	TGTGCCAGCAGTTTTCGACAGGCGACTGAAGCTTTCTTT	CASSFRQATEAFF
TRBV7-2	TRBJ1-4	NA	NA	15	TGTGCCAGCAGCCGGTCGGACAGCCCTAATGAAAAACTGTTTTTT	CASSRSDSPNEKLFF
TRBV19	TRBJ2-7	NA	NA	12	TGTGCCAGTAGGCCGACAGGCGGGGAGCAGTACTTC	CASRPTGGEQYF
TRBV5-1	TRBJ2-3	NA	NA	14	TGCGCCAGCAGCCCCGTTGGGGGCACAGATACGCAGTATTTT	CASSPVGGTDTQYF
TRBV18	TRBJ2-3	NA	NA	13	TGTGCCAGCTCACCATCCGGGACAGATACGCAGTATTTT	CASSPSGTDTQYF
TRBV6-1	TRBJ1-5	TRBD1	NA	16	TGTGCCAGCAGTGACAGGGGGCCGAATAGCAATCAGCCCCAGCATTTT	CASSDRGPNSNQPQHF
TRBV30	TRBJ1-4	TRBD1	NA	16	TGTGCCTGGGCTCTAACCCAGGGGGCAACTAATGAAAAACTGTTTTTT	CAWALTQGATNEKLFF
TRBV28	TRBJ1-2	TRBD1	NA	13	TGTGCCAGCAGTCTAGGACAGGGATATGGCTACACCTTC	CASSLGQGYGYTF
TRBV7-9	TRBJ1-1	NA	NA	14	TGTGCCAGCAGCTTACTGGGTGGGAACACTGAAGCTTTCTTT	CASSLLGGNTEAFF
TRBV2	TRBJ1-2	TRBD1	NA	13	TGTGCCAGCAGTTGGGACAGCAACTATGGCTACACCTTC	CASSWDSNYGYTF
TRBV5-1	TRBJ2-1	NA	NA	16	TGCGCCAGCAGCTACGGTGGGGGAAGCTCCTACAATGAGCAGTTCTTC	CASSYGGGSSYNEQFF
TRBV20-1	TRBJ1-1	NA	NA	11	TGTAACGGACAGCTGAACACTGAAGCTTTCTTT	CNGQLNTEAFF
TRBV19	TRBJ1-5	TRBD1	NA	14	TGTGCCAGTAGCGTACGACAGGGCGCTCAGCCCCAGCATTTT	CASSVRQGAQPQHF
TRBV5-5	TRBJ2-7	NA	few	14	TGTGCCAGCAGCTTGGCGGCGAACGGCTACGAGCAGTACTTC	CASSLAANGYEQYF